These 17 T cell receptor beta chains were all obtained from the same sample, sequenced in a study of T cell responses to AZD1222 COVID-19 vaccine. Sequencing used immunoSEQ multiplex PCR; TCRdb keeps in-frame clones, though not all of them. This sample has just over 150,000 clones; over 90% occur once, and the top ten carry approximately 1.5%. Sequencing used peripheral blood, obtained 28 days after the second AZD1222 dose. The receptors derive from an adult who received the AZD1222 COVID-19 vaccine.

The gene calls are TRBV6-5 and TRBJ2-7, with D possibly TRBD1 on 5 matching bases. V dropped 5 bases and J dropped 4 bases, with 9 bases sitting between them. CDR1 and CDR2 from the germline V gene are MNHEY and SVGAGI. The CDR3 extends over 12 amino acids. The DNA of the CDR3 is TGTGCCAGCAGTCGAGACAGATACGAGCAGTACTTC. Its translation: CASSRDRYEQYF.

The rearrangement joins TRBV18 to TRBJ1-5; D gene unclear. The germline V and J ends were trimmed by 2 bases and 6 bases, with 8 bases remaining between them. Per germline, CDR1 KGHSH and CDR2 LQKENI. This CDR3 spans 13 amino acids. DNA for the CDR3: TGTGCCAGCTCACCATCTTTTACTCAGCCCCAGCATTTT. Its protein product is CASSPSFTQPQHF. The full variable domain, in which reference TRBV18 and TRBJ1-5 provide the parts outside the CDR3, is NAGVMQNPRHLVRRRGQEARLRCSPMKGHSHVYWYRQLPEEGLKFMVYLQKENIIDESGMPKERFSAEFPKEGPSILRIQQVVRGDSAAYFCASSPSFTQPQHFGDGTRLSIL.

This chain links TRBV11-3 with TRBJ2-2; D not resolved. The V gene's germline CDR1 is SGHNT and CDR2 YENEEA. V shed 1 base and J shed 8 bases, with 5 bases lying between them. This CDR3 region has 12 residues. The CDR3 spells CASSLVLGELFF. CDR3 DNA: TGTGCCAGCAGCTTAGTCCTTGGGGAGCTGTTTTTT.

This sequence joins TRBV28 and TRBJ2-1; weak D call: TRBD2 (6 bases). The ends were cut back, 3 bases at V and 5 bases at J, with 11 bases in the middle. The CDR3 is made up of 14 amino acids. Germline V gives CDR1 MDHEN, CDR2 SYDVKM. CDR3 sequence reads: CASSLGGDNNEQFF. CDR3 bases: TGTGCCAGCAGTTTGGGGGGAGATAACAATGAGCAGTTCTTC.

The chain joins TRBV2 to TRBJ2-3, with 13 bases identical to TRBD2. V was pared by 6 bases and J by 6 bases, with 3 bases of the junction left unmatched. From germline, CDR1 is SNHLY and CDR2 FYNNEI. The CDR3 loop spans 14 amino acids. CDR3 DNA: TGTGCCAGCAGCCAGACTAGCGGGAGGGATACGCAGTATTTT. Protein: CASSQTSGRDTQYF. Based on the CDR3 plus reference TRBV2 and TRBJ2-3, the full variable domain is EPEVTQTPSHQVTQMGQEVILRCVPISNHLYFYWYRQILGQKVEFLVSFYNNEISEKSEIFDDQFSVERPDGSNFTLKIRSTKLEDSAMYFCASSQTSGRDTQYFGPGTRLTVL.

This rearrangement joins TRBV5-5 to TRBJ2-3; 7 bases are a match to TRBD1. There are 12 residues in the CDR3. V dropped 6 bases and J dropped 4; count of bases not matched to a gene: 2. From germline, CDR1 is SGHKS and CDR2 YYEKEE (reference sequence). The CDR3 nucleotides read TGTGCCAGCAACCAGGGGGCAGATACGCAGTATTTT. Amino acids: CASNQGADTQYF. Full variable domain (remainder filled in from reference TRBV5-5 and TRBJ2-3): DAGVTQSPTHLIKTRGQQVTLRCSPISGHKSVSWYQQVLGQGPQFIFQYYEKEERGRGNFPDRFSARQFPNYSSELNVNALLLGDSALYLCASNQGADTQYFGPGTRLTVL.

CDR3 residues: CASSFMRGTDTEAFF. CDR3 bases: TGTGCCAGCAGTTTCATGAGGGGGACCGACACTGAAGCTTTCTTT. V and J are TRBV27 and TRBJ1-1, with D possibly being TRBD1 (6 bases). This CDR3 comprises 15 residues. CDR1 is MNHEY and CDR2 is SMNVEV in the germline V gene (reference sequence). Between the trimmed V and J ends, which lost 3 bases and 3 bases, there was a span of 14 bases.

V is TRBV19 and J is TRBJ1-1, with D perhaps matching TRBD1 (6 bases). The CDR3 loop spans 16 amino acids. The V end lost 4 bases, the J end lost 0 bases, and 15 bases lay between the germline ends. The germline V gene has CDR1 LNHDA and CDR2 SQIVND (reference sequence). This CDR3 reads CASSSSGAVVNTEAFF. The CDR3, as DNA: TGTGCCAGTAGTAGCTCAGGGGCGGTAGTGAACACTGAAGCTTTCTTT.

This rearrangement joins TRBV9 to TRBJ1-6, with TRBD1 matching 9 bases. Germline loops: CDR1 SGDLS, CDR2 YYNGEE. The V gene end was trimmed by 0 bases and the J gene end by 7 bases; junction bases not matched to a gene: 2. The CDR3 has 15 amino acids. The CDR3 nucleotides are TGTGCCAGCAGCGTAGGGGACAGGGCCAATTCACCCCTCCACTTT. It is translated as CASSVGDRANSPLHF.

CDR3 sequence: CSVEVQGPGYGYTF. DNA of the CDR3: TGCAGCGTTGAAGTCCAAGGCCCTGGCTATGGCTACACCTTC. V and J are TRBV29-1 and TRBJ1-2; D unclear. Between the trimmed V and J ends, which lost 1 base and 4 bases, there was a span of 13 bases. Per the germline V gene, CDR1 is SQVTM and CDR2 is ANQGSEA. The length of the CDR3 is 14 residues.

The chain couples TRBV3-1 (or the pseudogene TRBV3-2) to TRBJ1-1; D might be TRBD1 (6 bases). Germline V gives CDR1 LGHDT, CDR2 YNNKEL (reference sequence). V lost 0 bases, J lost 1 base, and 12 bases lay in between. CDR3 length: 16 amino acids. CDR3: CASSQDGGRGNTEAFF. In nucleotides, the CDR3 is TGTGCCAGCAGCCAAGACGGTGGCAGGGGGAACACTGAAGCTTTCTTT.

The sample holds a few counts of this clone. The chain joins TRBV9 to TRBJ2-1; TRBD2 agrees at 7 bases. In germline, CDR1 is SGDLS, CDR2 YYNGEE. CDR3 length: 15 residues. V shed 1 base, J shed 12 bases, and the junction held 13 bases outside the gene matches. The CDR3 loop is CASSVIGEGPTGQFF. In DNA form, the CDR3 reads TGTGCCAGCAGCGTAATCGGGGAGGGGCCTACGGGGCAGTTCTTC.

The chain carries TRBV18 and TRBJ2-2; no definite D call. CDR1 KGHSH and CDR2 LQKENI come from the germline V gene. Between the trimmed V and J ends, which lost 0 bases and 5 bases, there was a span of 7 bases. The CDR3 extends over 14 amino acids. The CDR3 sequence: CASSPPSQTGELFF. DNA of the CDR3: TGTGCCAGCTCACCACCGAGCCAGACCGGGGAGCTGTTTTTT.

This clone was detected a few times. V is TRBV9 and J is TRBJ1-3; TRBD1 matches at 8 bases. The trim removed 7 bases at V and 3 bases at J, leaving 3 bases unmatched. The CDR3 loop spans 13 amino acids. Germline-derived CDR1 and CDR2 are SGDLS and YYNGEE. The CDR3 reads CASRGQGGNTIYF. In DNA, the CDR3 is TGTGCCAGCCGAGGACAGGGTGGAAACACCATATATTTT.

The rearrangement uses TRBV7-2 and TRBJ2-3, with TRBD2 matching over 8 bases. The V and J ends lost 5 bases and 6 bases, in that order; junction bases with no gene match: 10. Per the germline V gene, CDR1 is SGHTA and CDR2 is FQGNSA. This CDR3 spans 15 amino acids. CDR3 in DNA: TGTGCCAGCAGCCCCTCCGGGGGGGGCCTTGATACGCAGTATTTT. Protein: CASSPSGGGLDTQYF.

The J gene is TRBJ1-5, the V gene TRBV19; D not certain. V lost 3 bases and J lost 0, with 21 bases in between. Per the germline V gene, CDR1 is LNHDA and CDR2 is SQIVND (reference sequence). This CDR3 is built from 19 residues. The CDR3 DNA reads TGTGCCAGTAGTATTAGAGTTGGCGTATCGGGGTATAGCAATCAGCCCCAGCATTTT. Its protein product is CASSIRVGVSGYSNQPQHF.

This clone was seen repeatedly, ten times or more. The rearrangement uses TRBV27 and TRBJ1-1, with D unclear. The V gene lost 4 bases and the J gene lost 0 bases, with 9 bases spanning the gap. The CDR3 contains 14 residues. Germline V gene sequence: CDR1 MNHEY, CDR2 SMNVEV (reference sequence). CDR3 in DNA: TGTGCCAGCAGTTGGGATACCTTGAACACTGAAGCTTTCTTT. It is translated as CASSWDTLNTEAFF.